These 21 T cell receptor beta chains were all obtained from the same sample, sequenced in a study of shared clonotypes between healthy human individuals. Sequenced by immunoSEQ multiplex PCR; TCRdb stores in-frame clones only, minus some. The sample includes about 600,000 clones, roughly 97% of them seen just once. Sequenced input: naive CD4+ T cells sorted from blood. Subset given: CD45RA+ positively selected. Receptors originate from a woman aged 30 to 39 in good health.

J is TRBJ1-2 and V is TRBV28; D not certain. From germline, CDR1 is MDHEN and CDR2 SYDVKM. CDR3 length equals 15 residues. With 1 base removed from V and 8 bases from J, the gap between germline ends came to 17 bases. CDR3 coding DNA: TGTGCCAGCAGTTTATCGGCCGAGGCGGTAGGAGGCTACACCTTC. It codes for CASSLSAEAVGGYTF.

This chain uses TRBV20-1 with TRBJ2-7; D is perhaps TRBD1 or TRBD2 (5 bases each). The V end was cut by 3 bases, the J end by 6 bases, with 9 bases between. Germline values: CDR1 DFQATT, CDR2 SNEGSKA (reference sequence). CDR3 length equals 11 residues. CDR3 residues: CSASPGAEQYF. DNA of the CDR3: TGCAGTGCTAGCCCCGGGGCCGAGCAGTACTTC.

In nucleotides, the CDR3 is TGTGCCAGCAGCTTAGATCTTAAGGGGCATGGGCAGTATTTT. This gives the protein CASSLDLKGHGQYF. The gene calls are TRBV11-2 and TRBJ2-3; TRBD1 might be the D (5 bases). The CDR3 has 14 amino acids. Trimming left V 0 bases short and J 11 bases short, with 15 bases between. Looked up from germline, CDR1 is SGHAT and CDR2 is FQNNGV.

V gene TRBV7-8 combines with J gene TRBJ2-1; tentative D call: TRBD1 (5 bases). Trimming stripped 5 bases from V and 6 bases from J, with 11 bases between. Germline V gene data show CDR1 as SGHVS and CDR2 as FQNEAQ. The CDR3 totals 13 residues. CDR3 in amino acids: CASSGDRANEQFF. The CDR3 coding sequence is TGTGCCAGCAGCGGAGACAGAGCCAATGAGCAGTTCTTC.

The V and J genes are TRBV13 and TRBJ2-3, with TRBD2 identical over 7 bases. Germline V lookup: CDR1 PRHDT, CDR2 FYEKMQ (reference sequence). Trimming removed 3 bases from V and 2 bases from J; junction bases left unmatched: 8. The CDR3 covers 16 residues. Here the CDR3 DNA reads TGTGCCAGCAGCTTTGAGGGAGGGGCGGACACAGATACGCAGTATTTT. Translating gives CASSFEGGADTDTQYF.

The chain combines TRBV4-1 with TRBJ2-1; 11 positions match TRBD2. This CDR3 is 19 amino acids long. With V trimmed by 0 bases and J by 5 bases, 12 bases remained unmatched. CDR1 and CDR2 from the germline V gene are MGHRA and YSYEKL. The CDR3, as DNA: TGCGCCAGCAGCCAAGAACGTGAACTAGCGGGAGAGGGGAACAATGAGCAGTTCTTC. Its translation is CASSQERELAGEGNNEQFF.

This chain uses TRBV7-9 with TRBJ2-2; 13 bases agree with TRBD2. Germline V lookup: CDR1 SEHNR, CDR2 FQNEAQ (reference sequence). CDR3 length: 17 residues. V lost 0 bases, J lost 6 bases, and 4 bases stayed unmatched. The CDR3 DNA is TGTGCCAGCAGCTTAGCGCGGACTAGCGGGAGCTCCGGGGAGCTGTTTTTT. Amino acids: CASSLARTSGSSGELFF. Filled out from reference TRBV7-9 and TRBJ2-2, the complete variable domain reads DTGVSQNPRHKITKRGQNVTFRCDPISEHNRLYWYRQTLGQGPEFLTYFQNEAQLEKSRLLSDRFSAERPKGSFSTLEIQRTEQGDSAMYLCASSLARTSGSSGELFFGEGSRLTVL.

The genes are TRBV20-1 and TRBJ1-1; D not resolved. The CDR3 covers 11 residues. The germline gives CDR1 DFQATT, CDR2 SNEGSKA (reference sequence). The germline V and J ends were trimmed by 3 bases and 7 bases, with 9 bases remaining between them. This CDR3 reads CSARDEGEAFF. The CDR3, as DNA: TGCAGTGCTAGGGATGAGGGTGAAGCTTTCTTT.

This chain connects TRBV9 to TRBJ1-2; D is unclear. Germline CDR1 SGDLS, CDR2 YYNGEE. Trimming pared 2 bases from V and 2 bases from J, leaving 7 bases between. There are 13 residues in the CDR3. The CDR3: CASSVRDNYGYTF. The CDR3, as DNA: TGTGCCAGCAGCGTTAGAGACAACTATGGCTACACCTTC.

The CDR3 spells CASSEIAVYNEQFF. CDR3 bases: TGCGCCAGCAGTGAAATAGCGGTCTACAATGAGCAGTTCTTC. The genes are TRBV10-2 and TRBJ2-1; TRBD2 might be the D (6 bases). Germline CDR1 WSHSY, CDR2 SAAADI. This CDR3 is 14 amino acids long. V shed 3 bases and J shed 3 bases, with 9 bases lying between them.

Written as DNA, the CDR3 is TGTGCCAGCAGTTTGTGGGGACAGCAGTACGAGCAGTACTTC. This encodes CASSLWGQQYEQYF. The genes are TRBV27 and TRBJ2-7; 7 bases are a match to TRBD1. CDR3 size: 14 residues. V lost 3 bases and J lost 4; bases outside the gene matches: 6. Germline V CDR1 and CDR2: MNHEY, SMNVEV (reference sequence).

The chain combines TRBV2 with TRBJ1-5, with TRBD1 as a possible D gene (6 bases). V lost 4 bases and J 1 base, leaving 17 bases between the germline ends. The germline V gene has CDR1 SNHLY and CDR2 FYNNEI. The CDR3 is 17 amino acids. CDR3 protein: CASSVEGGRGSNQPQHF. The CDR3 bases are TGTGCCAGCAGTGTGGAGGGGGGCAGGGGAAGCAATCAGCCCCAGCATTTT.

The chain couples TRBV4-2 to TRBJ2-1; 7 bases match TRBD2. There are 15 residues in the CDR3. In germline, CDR1 is LGHNA, CDR2 YNFKEQ. V gave up 0 bases and J gave up 6 bases; unmatched junction bases: 5. In DNA form, the CDR3 reads TGTGCCAGCAGCCAAGAACTAGCGAGAGTCAATGAGCAGTTCTTC. This encodes CASSQELARVNEQFF.

This rearrangement joins TRBV6-5 to TRBJ2-7, with D unresolved. V lost 0 bases, J lost 4 bases, and 7 bases lay in between. Looked up from germline, CDR1 is MNHEY and CDR2 is SVGAGI. The CDR3 extends over 13 amino acids. The CDR3 loop is CASSYSGVYEQYF. The DNA of the CDR3 is TGTGCCAGCAGTTACTCGGGTGTGTACGAGCAGTACTTC.

The chain combines TRBV7-8 with TRBJ2-2; no firm D call. This CDR3 region has 16 residues. Trimming stripped 4 bases from V and 0 bases from J, with 12 bases between. In germline, CDR1 is SGHVS, CDR2 FQNEAQ. CDR3 bases: TGTGCCAGCAGCTCCCCATCCGGAGCGAACACCGGGGAGCTGTTTTTT. Translated, it gives CASSSPSGANTGELFF.

As DNA, the CDR3 is TGTGCCAGTAGTCGTCAATGGGAGTTCGCCTACGAGCAGTACTTC. As protein: CASSRQWEFAYEQYF. The chain uses TRBV19 and TRBJ2-7, with a weak D call TRBD2 (5 bases). CDR1 LNHDA and CDR2 SQIVND come from the germline V gene (reference sequence). The CDR3 length is 15 residues. V was shortened by 5 bases and J by 2 bases, with 16 bases between the two germline ends.

The chain links TRBV18 to TRBJ2-7; TRBD2 matches at 9 bases. From germline, CDR1 is KGHSH and CDR2 LQKENI. V dropped 3 bases and J dropped 4; count of bases not matched to a gene: 13. The CDR3 is 17 residues long. This CDR3 reads CASSPLRLSSGKYEQYF. In nucleotides, the CDR3 is TGTGCCAGCTCACCCCTCCGGCTTTCTAGCGGGAAATACGAGCAGTACTTC.

The chain recombines TRBV4-1 with TRBJ2-7; 11 bases align to TRBD1. With 3 bases clipped from V and 6 bases from J, the junction kept 7 bases outside the gene matches. In germline, CDR1 is MGHRA, CDR2 YSYEKL. There are 15 residues in the CDR3. For the CDR3, the DNA is TGCGCCAGCAGCCACCTCAGGACAGGGGGCGGCGAGCAGTACTTC. Protein: CASSHLRTGGGEQYF.

The chain has TRBV19 and TRBJ2-3; D gene unclear. The CDR3 spans 14 residues. V lost 7 bases to trimming and J lost 1 base, with 12 bases between them. Germline loops: CDR1 LNHDA, CDR2 SQIVND (reference sequence). CDR3 region: CASNMGFGTDTQYF. CDR3 coding DNA: TGTGCCAGTAACATGGGTTTTGGCACAGATACGCAGTATTTT. The whole variable domain, remainder taken from reference TRBV19 and TRBJ2-3, is DGGITQSPKYLFRKEGQNVTLSCEQNLNHDAMYWYRQDPGQGLRLIYYSQIVNDFQKGDIAEGYSVSREKKESFPLTVTSAQKNPTAFYLCASNMGFGTDTQYFGPGTRLTVL.

This sequence joins TRBV19 and TRBJ1-1; a possible D gene is TRBD1 (6 bases). The CDR3 runs 14 residues. The germline gives CDR1 LNHDA, CDR2 SQIVND (reference sequence). Trimming removed 3 bases from V and 4 bases from J, with 12 bases in between. The CDR3: CASSIPGVFTEAFF. Here the CDR3 DNA reads TGTGCCAGTAGTATTCCAGGGGTTTTCACTGAAGCTTTCTTT.

The chain uses TRBV5-1 and TRBJ2-1; 10 nucleotides agree with TRBD2. Trimming took 4 bases from V and 4 from J; bases not matched to a gene: 11. The germline gives CDR1 SGHRS, CDR2 YFSETQ. The CDR3 consists of 17 residues. The CDR3 spells CASSISSGSSGYNEQFF. The CDR3 DNA is TGCGCCAGCAGCATATCTAGCGGGAGTTCCGGTTACAATGAGCAGTTCTTC.